This T cell receptor (beta chain) was observed in a study of blood T cell repertoires in COVID-19. Study background: The analysed material was cDNA or gDNA that came from T cells, B-cell-depleted T cells, or PBMCs.

Authors' data handling: From reference gene primer amplification, estimates of nucleated cell counts were derived. The method was immunoSEQ multiplex PCR; TCRdb's version includes in-frame clones alone and lacks a portion of them. That table is the source of V, J and clone size, and D and trimming were worked out from the DNA. Among approximately 320,000 clones listed, under 95% were seen once. This CDR3 spans 13 amino acids. Germline-derived CDR1 and CDR2 are GTSNPN and SVGIG (reference sequence). J lost 10 bases, V lost 2 bases, and 8 bases had no gene match. The V and J genes are TRBV30 and TRBJ2-3; 8 bases fit TRBD1. The sequence came from a man aged 55 to 70 who had recovered from COVID-19. What was sequenced was PBMCs or T cells enriched from blood (not recorded which). In DNA form, the CDR3 reads TGTGCCTGGAGTCGTGAATGGACAGGGCCGCAGTATTTT. This codes for CAWSREWTGPQYF.